The 26 T cell receptor beta chains below come from one sample, sequenced in a study of shared clonotypes between healthy human individuals. Assay: immunoSEQ multiplex PCR; the TCRdb copy retains only in-frame clones and omits some. The sample has roughly 2.5 million clones; just over 90% are singletons. The sample comprised naive CD4+ T cells sorted from blood. The sample's subset: CD45RA+ positively selected. These receptor sequences come from a man aged 18 to 30 in good health.

This chain uses TRBV29-1 with TRBJ2-3, with 9 nucleotides matching TRBD2. Germline V gives CDR1 SQVTM, CDR2 ANQGSEA. The CDR3 loop spans 13 amino acids. V trimming: 6 bases; J trimming: 0 bases; junction bases outside the gene matches: 1. Here the CDR3 reads CSVGLASTDTQYF. CDR3 nucleotides: TGCAGCGTGGGACTAGCAAGCACAGATACGCAGTATTTT.

This clone was counted once. This chain connects TRBV15 to TRBJ2-2; D might be TRBD2 (5 bases). The V gene lost 5 bases and the J gene lost 4 bases, with 14 bases spanning the gap. CDR3 size: 15 residues. In germline, CDR1 is LNHNV, CDR2 YYDKDF (reference sequence). CDR3 protein: CATSPSGGLTGELFF. Written as DNA, the CDR3 is TGTGCCACCAGCCCAAGCGGCGGGCTCACCGGGGAGCTGTTTTTT.

The count of this clone is one. Distinct nucleotide sequences in the sample also encode this CDR3. The chain uses TRBV10-3 and TRBJ2-7; D unresolved. The V and J ends lost 4 bases and 7 bases respectively, with 8 bases between them. The CDR3 sequence is 11 residues long. Germline V gene sequence: CDR1 ENHRY, CDR2 SYGVKD. The CDR3 loop reads CAISGGFEQYF. The CDR3 nucleotides are TGTGCCATCAGTGGGGGATTTGAGCAGTACTTC.

In this sample, this clone turned up once. The same CDR3 is also encoded by other DNA sequences in this sample. The rearrangement uses TRBV28 and TRBJ2-2; the D is unclear. Germline CDR1 and CDR2: MDHEN and SYDVKM. V lost 5 bases to trimming and J lost 3 bases, with 4 bases between them. The CDR3 covers 12 residues. The CDR3 loop is CASSRDTGELFF. DNA of the CDR3: TGTGCCAGCAGTCGAGACACCGGGGAGCTGTTTTTT. Full variable domain (remainder filled in from reference TRBV28 and TRBJ2-2): DVKVTQSSRYLVKRTGEKVFLECVQDMDHENMFWYRQDPGLGLRLIYFSYDVKMKEKGDIPEGYSVSREKKERFSLILESASTNQTSMYLCASSRDTGELFFGEGSRLTVL.

The V gene is TRBV5-1, the J gene TRBJ2-2; the D gene is possibly TRBD1 (6 bases). The ends were cut back, 4 bases at V and 2 bases at J, with 15 bases in the middle. CDR1 is SGHRS and CDR2 is YFSETQ in the germline V gene. The CDR3 runs 16 residues. The CDR3 protein is CASSPRGPVNTGELFF. The CDR3, as DNA: TGCGCCAGCAGCCCCAGGGGACCGGTAAACACCGGGGAGCTGTTTTTT.

The chain couples TRBV6-5 to TRBJ2-1; D is perhaps TRBD2 (5 bases). The V and J ends lost 0 bases and 6 bases respectively, with 15 bases between them. The CDR3 totals 16 residues. Germline-derived CDR1 and CDR2 are MNHEY and SVGAGI. The CDR3 sequence: CASSYSRAGLRNEQFF. As DNA, the CDR3 is TGTGCCAGCAGTTACTCGAGGGCGGGTCTCCGCAATGAGCAGTTCTTC.

J is TRBJ2-1 and V is TRBV9; 8 bases map to TRBD1. The CDR3 has 15 amino acids. The J segment lost 3 bases and the V segment lost 6 bases, leaving 8 bases of the junction unmatched. Germline V gene sequence: CDR1 SGDLS, CDR2 YYNGEE. This CDR3 is CASTLGQGSYNEQFF. In nucleotides, the CDR3 is TGTGCCAGCACCCTAGGACAGGGAAGCTACAATGAGCAGTTCTTC.

This chain uses TRBV9 with TRBJ1-3, with D perhaps matching TRBD1 (5 bases). V was shortened by 0 bases and J by 7 bases, with 17 bases between the two germline ends. Germline CDR1 and CDR2: SGDLS and YYNGEE. The CDR3 runs 16 residues. Here the CDR3 DNA reads TGTGCCAGCAGCGTAGACCAGACCCGGGCAGGGAACACCATATATTTT. This sequence encodes CASSVDQTRAGNTIYF.

The chain couples TRBV10-3 to TRBJ1-3, with D uncertain. The CDR3 totals 15 residues. V lost 6 bases, J lost 0 bases, and 12 bases lay in between. Germline V gene lookup returns CDR1 ENHRY and CDR2 SYGVKD. CDR3 coding DNA: TGTGCCATCAGCCCCGGTGGCGGCTCTGGAAACACCATATATTTT. The encoded protein is CAISPGGGSGNTIYF.

This clone occurred a few times. The chain has TRBV2 and TRBJ1-1, with 8 bases matching TRBD1. The junction had 3 bases not matched to a gene; V was cut back by 3 bases and J by 0 bases. There are 15 residues in the CDR3. In germline, CDR1 is SNHLY, CDR2 FYNNEI. The CDR3 spells CASSEDRVMNTEAFF. The CDR3 nucleotides are TGTGCCAGCAGTGAGGACAGGGTCATGAACACTGAAGCTTTCTTT.

This rearrangement joins TRBV9 to TRBJ2-1; 9 bases map to TRBD2. CDR1 SGDLS and CDR2 YYNGEE come from the germline V gene. The CDR3 sequence is 16 residues long. The ends lost 3 bases at V and 7 bases at J; junction bases unmatched: 11. CDR3 nucleotide sequence: TGTGCCAGCAGCGGCGATAGCGGGAGCGATTGGAATGAGCAGTTCTTC. Translated, it gives CASSGDSGSDWNEQFF.

The rearrangement links TRBV30 to TRBJ1-6; a possible D gene is TRBD1 (5 bases). The V gene's germline CDR1 is GTSNPN and CDR2 SVGIG (reference sequence). V gave up 4 bases and J gave up 2 bases, with 12 bases separating them. The CDR3 consists of 15 residues. For the CDR3, the DNA is TGTGCCTGGATGTCCGGGGCCGCCTATAATTCACCCCTCCACTTT. This translates into CAWMSGAAYNSPLHF.

CDR3 nucleotide sequence: TGTGCCAGCAGCTTAGGGACTACGGTGGTATATGAGCAGTTCTTC. Translated: CASSLGTTVVYEQFF. This sequence joins TRBV11-2 and TRBJ2-1; a weak D match, TRBD2 (6 bases). This CDR3 comprises 15 residues. Trimming cost V 1 base and J 8 bases, with 15 bases left between them. Looked up from germline, CDR1 is SGHAT and CDR2 is FQNNGV.

This clone has a handful of counts. The chain is built from TRBV30 and TRBJ1-5; D remains ambiguous. The V and J ends lost 1 base and 4 bases respectively, with 11 bases between them. Germline values: CDR1 GTSNPN, CDR2 SVGIG (reference sequence). This CDR3 is built from 14 residues. CDR3 DNA sequence: TGTGCCTGGAGTGGGACGGCAGATAATCAGCCCCAGCATTTT. Translation gives CAWSGTADNQPQHF.

The chain couples TRBV4-3 to TRBJ2-1; 8 bases line up with TRBD2. This CDR3 comprises 18 residues. CDR1 is LGHNA, CDR2 YSLEER, per germline. J was trimmed by 5 bases and V by 0 bases; bases with no gene match: 12. The CDR3, as DNA: TGCGCCAGCAGCCAAGATACAATGGCGGGAGGTATCCACAATGAGCAGTTCTTC. Its translation is CASSQDTMAGGIHNEQFF.

The chain uses TRBV30 and TRBJ2-5; a possible D gene is TRBD2 (6 bases). The CDR3 length is 16 residues. Trimming stripped 5 bases from V and 3 bases from J, with 22 bases between. Germline-derived CDR1 and CDR2 are GTSNPN and SVGIG (reference sequence). The CDR3 DNA reads as TGTGCCTGGCAATCCGGTGGGACTGCAGTAAAAGAGACCCAGTACTTC. Encoded protein: CAWQSGGTAVKETQYF.

This sequence joins TRBV19 and TRBJ1-2; 9 positions agree with TRBD1. J lost 7 bases, V lost 6 bases, and 6 bases had no gene match. The germline CDR1 and CDR2 sequences are LNHDA and SQIVND (reference sequence). This CDR3 has 13 residues. CDR3 DNA sequence: TGTGCCAGTAGGGGACAGGGTCTCTCTGGCTACACCTTC. This sequence encodes CASRGQGLSGYTF. The variable domain in full, with the rest retrieved from reference TRBV19 and TRBJ1-2, is DGGITQSPKYLFRKEGQNVTLSCEQNLNHDAMYWYRQDPGQGLRLIYYSQIVNDFQKGDIAEGYSVSREKKESFPLTVTSAQKNPTAFYLCASRGQGLSGYTFGSGTRLTVV.

The rearrangement joins TRBV30 to TRBJ2-7; a possible D gene is TRBD1 (5 bases). Germline CDR1 GTSNPN, CDR2 SVGIG (reference sequence). V lost 2 bases and J 2 bases, leaving 16 bases between the germline ends. The CDR3 spans 15 residues. CDR3 amino acids: CAWSMSGALTYEQYF. CDR3 coding DNA: TGTGCCTGGAGTATGAGTGGGGCCCTTACCTACGAGCAGTACTTC.

Only one count was recorded for this clone. The genes are TRBV15 and TRBJ2-5, with a tentative D call TRBD2 (5 bases). V lost 1 base, J lost 7 bases, and 19 bases lay in between. Germline lookup yields CDR1 LNHNV and CDR2 YYDKDF (reference sequence). The CDR3 has 16 residues. As DNA, the CDR3 is TGTGCCACCAGCAGAGCCATACTTATCGGAGGTGGGACCCAGTACTTC. As protein: CATSRAILIGGGTQYF.

This clone was recorded once. DNA of the CDR3: TGCGCCAGCACTTCGAGTTCAGATACGCAGTATTTT. Amino acid sequence: CASTSSSDTQYF. The chain couples TRBV5-1 to TRBJ2-3; D remains unclear. The CDR3 sequence is 12 residues long. The V and J ends lost 6 bases and 4 bases respectively, with 9 bases between them. Germline values: CDR1 SGHRS, CDR2 YFSETQ.

The rearrangement links TRBV5-6 to TRBJ2-5; 7 nucleotides agree with TRBD2. The CDR3 totals 15 residues. J lost 4 bases, V lost 2 bases, and 8 bases had no gene match. CDR1 and CDR2 from the germline V gene are SGHDT and YYEEEE. CDR3 amino acids: CASSFYPSGRETQYF. The CDR3 DNA sequence: TGTGCCAGCAGCTTTTATCCTAGCGGAAGAGAGACCCAGTACTTC.

The chain couples TRBV6-1 to TRBJ2-5; TRBD2 matches at 8 bases. With V trimmed by 3 bases and J by 1 base, 13 bases remained unmatched. There are 18 residues in the CDR3. The germline V gene has CDR1 MNHNS and CDR2 SASEGT. This CDR3 reads CASSEVGGAGGSQETQYF. The CDR3, as DNA: TGTGCCAGCAGTGAGGTCGGCGGGGCGGGGGGTAGCCAAGAGACCCAGTACTTC.

This chain joins TRBV7-2 and TRBJ2-3, with D perhaps being TRBD1 or TRBD2 (7 bases each). Germline assignment: CDR1 SGHTA and CDR2 FQGNSA. The CDR3 totals 19 residues. V was cut by 6 bases and J by 2 bases, with 27 bases left in between. Here the CDR3 reads CASRPGGGFHGPHTDTQYF. CDR3 nucleotides: TGTGCCAGCAGACCAGGGGGGGGTTTCCACGGCCCCCACACAGATACGCAGTATTTT.

The gene calls are TRBV7-2 and TRBJ1-6, with 8 bases aligning to TRBD1. Germline assignment: CDR1 SGHTA and CDR2 FQGNSA. Trimming removed 4 bases from V and 8 bases from J; junction bases left unmatched: 7. The CDR3 consists of 15 residues. CDR3 residues: CASSSGTGPHSPLHF. The CDR3 bases are TGTGCCAGCAGCTCCGGGACAGGACCCCATTCACCCCTCCACTTT.

This chain connects TRBV13 to TRBJ2-3, with a weak D call TRBD2 (5 bases). CDR1 and CDR2 from the germline V gene are PRHDT and FYEKMQ (reference sequence). Trimming removed 4 bases from V and 8 bases from J, with 16 bases in between. This CDR3 has 14 residues. The CDR3 DNA follows: TGTGCCAGCAGCTCGCGGGCCGGGCCGGGTACGCAGTATTTT. Its translation: CASSSRAGPGTQYF. Based on the CDR3 plus reference TRBV13 and TRBJ2-3, the full variable domain is AAGVIQSPRHLIKEKRETATLKCYPIPRHDTVYWYQQGPGQDPQFLISFYEKMQSDKGSIPDRFSAQQFSDYHSELNMSSLELGDSALYFCASSSRAGPGTQYFGPGTRLTVL.

This chain connects TRBV30 to TRBJ1-5, with TRBD1 as a possible D gene (6 bases). Germline assignment: CDR1 GTSNPN and CDR2 SVGIG (reference sequence). Trimming removed 4 bases from V and 3 bases from J, with 16 bases in between. This CDR3 contains 15 residues. CDR3 residues: CAWTAEGGPNQPQHF. DNA for the CDR3: TGTGCCTGGACTGCGGAGGGGGGCCCCAATCAGCCCCAGCATTTT.